This T cell receptor beta chain was captured in a study of metastatic and nonmetastatic thyroid tumors. At the level of the study: It was across blood and tumor or nodule tissue from malignant and benign thyroid patients that repertoires were compared. General observations from the study: TCR beta diversity was reportedly significantly higher in malignant thyroid tumors than benign nodules, in blood and tumor.

V was trimmed by 4 bases and J by 2 bases, leaving 11 bases between them. The germline V gene encodes CDR1 LGHDT and CDR2 YNNKEL (reference sequence). This CDR3 is built from 15 residues. Under the authors' procedure: Variation in CDR3 across clinicopathological groups served as the basis for constructing a distant-metastasis classifier in papillary thyroid cancer. TCRdb re-analyzed the PCR reads through MiXCR. The V and J calls, along with clone size, are taken from TCRdb and not from the paper's own processing. This sample carries about 39,000 clones, about 19% of them seen once, and the ten largest clones take roughly an eighth. Turning to this clone: Its antigen is as yet unknown.

Each patient came to thyroid surgery without any prior treatment (of any kind). The chain links TRBV3-1 to TRBJ2-2, with a possible D match to TRBD2 (6 bases). Specimen: tumor tissue. The sequence came from a female donor with papillary thyroid cancer or a benign thyroid nodule (not recorded which). Some clones in this sample may be carry-over from other donors' samples. CDR3 loop: CASSRDGGNTGELFF. In DNA, the CDR3 is TGTGCCAGCAGCCGGGACGGGGGAAACACCGGGGAGCTGTTTTTT.